Following are 15 T cell receptor beta chains from one sample sequenced in a study of identical twins (dated by TCRdb to the mid-2010s). The protocol used for the library was 5' RACE. The listed sequencing device is Illumina HiSeq 2000. TCRdb reprocessed the public reads (quality trimming at Q25 with fastp, clone calling with MiXCR) and kept in-frame beta chains. CDR3 protein sequences are deduplicated, and each keeps its most common genes and DNA. This sample has about 200,000 distinct CDR3 sequences in its table, and about 7.5% of those were observed once. The ten largest clones represent about 2% of the sample. These data are also associated with another study on yellow fever vaccine responses in identical twins.

The specimen was memory (CD45RO+) T cells sorted from blood. Read against the paper, the sample's cell subset or site label means: CD45RO+ enriched T cells. The receptors stem from a young woman in good health.

This clonotype was seen more than once but under ten times. This chain uses TRBV7-8 with TRBJ2-1, with 9 positions matching TRBD2. The CDR3 is made up of 16 amino acids. The junction had 14 bases not matched to a gene; V was cut back by 5 bases and J by 9 bases. Looked up from germline, CDR1 is SGHVS and CDR2 is FQNEAQ. The CDR3 sequence is CASSQGTSRVGGEQFF. CDR3 bases: TGTGCCAGCAGCCAAGGGACTAGCCGCGTAGGGGGTGAGCAGTTCTTC.

This clonotype was detected only a few times. J is TRBJ2-7 and V is TRBV4-2; unclear D gene. Trimming pared 0 bases from V and 6 bases from J, leaving 9 bases between. CDR1 and CDR2 (germline): LGHNA, YNFKEQ. There are 13 residues in the CDR3. The CDR3: CASSQDLWGEQYF. The CDR3 nucleotides read TGTGCCAGCAGCCAAGATCTGTGGGGCGAGCAGTACTTC.

The chain links TRBV10-1 to TRBJ2-1, with D possibly TRBD2 on 6 matching bases. V was cut by 8 bases and J by 9 bases, with 23 bases left in between. Germline values: CDR1 WNHNN, CDR2 SYGVQD (reference sequence). This CDR3 spans 15 amino acids. CDR3 amino acids: CASAETSFAHGEQFF. CDR3 nucleotides: TGCGCCAGCGCCGAAACTAGCTTTGCCCATGGTGAGCAGTTCTTC.

This clonotype was seen ten or more times. The V gene is TRBV12-3 or TRBV12-4, the J gene TRBJ1-5; possibly TRBD1 for D (5 bases). V shed 1 base and J shed 3 bases, with 13 bases lying between them. The CDR3 length is 16 residues. CDR3 in DNA: TGTGCCAGCAGTTTAGGGGTCCCAGGGTACAATCAGCCCCAGCATTTT. The encoded protein is CASSLGVPGYNQPQHF.

This clonotype was counted ten times or more. The chain uses TRBV29-1 and TRBJ1-5; no firm D call. Germline loops: CDR1 SQVTM, CDR2 ANQGSEA. The CDR3 runs to 14 residues. Trimming took 4 bases from V and 0 from J, leaving 10 bases between them. The CDR3 DNA sequence: TGCAGCGTTGTCGACGGAGGTAGCAATCAGCCCCAGCATTTT. Its protein is CSVVDGGSNQPQHF.

With respect to this clonotype: The junction departs from the called germline gene at one end, perhaps through a read error. The rearrangement links TRBV10-2 to TRBJ2-7; D is perhaps TRBD1 (6 bases). Per germline, CDR1 WSHSY and CDR2 SAAADI. The CDR3 extends over 14 amino acids. CDR3 protein: CASSETRGSSEQYF. The CDR3 coding sequence is TGCGCCAGCAGTGAGACTAGGGGGTCCTCCGAGCAGTACTTC.

This chain uses TRBV6-5 with TRBJ2-1, with 9 positions matching TRBD2. V dropped 6 bases and J dropped 2; count of bases not matched to a gene: 5. This CDR3 spans 15 amino acids. CDR1 and CDR2 from the germline V gene are MNHEY and SVGAGI. CDR3 DNA: TGTGCCAGCAGCTTAGCGGGGGACACCTACAATGAGCAGTTCTTC. Translating gives CASSLAGDTYNEQFF.

There are a few counts of this clonotype. The rearrangement uses TRBV7-9 and TRBJ2-3; D unclear. Trimming took 2 bases from V and 2 from J, leaving 8 bases between them. Looked up from germline, CDR1 is SEHNR and CDR2 is FQNEAQ (reference sequence). The CDR3 runs to 14 residues. CDR3 in amino acids: CASSLPTHTDTQYF. The CDR3 coding sequence is TGTGCCAGCAGCTTACCGACTCACACAGATACGCAGTATTTT.

V gene TRBV7-2 combines with J gene TRBJ1-2; D is perhaps TRBD1 (6 bases). This CDR3 is built from 13 residues. V lost 5 bases to trimming and J lost 9 bases, with 16 bases between them. Germline V gene data show CDR1 as SGHTA and CDR2 as FQGNSA. Here the CDR3 DNA reads TGTGCCAGCAGCCCCGGGCGGGACACACGCTACACCTTC. This encodes CASSPGRDTRYTF.

As concerns this clonotype: Germline and junction disagree at one end, which may indicate a read error. The CDR3 nucleotides read TGCAGTGCTGGAGATAGCGGGGCCTTCTCCTACGAGCAGTACTTC. It is translated as CSAGDSGAFSYEQYF. This chain connects TRBV20-1 to TRBJ2-7; 8 positions agree with TRBD2. Germline lookup yields CDR1 DFQATT and CDR2 SNEGSKA (reference sequence). The CDR3 loop spans 15 amino acids.

This clonotype is medium-sized. The CDR3 region has the DNA TGCGCCAGCAGCCTCCGGGACCCTAATGAAAAACTGTTTTTT. Protein: CASSLRDPNEKLFF. This chain uses TRBV5-1 with TRBJ1-4; tentative D call: TRBD1 (5 bases). Trimming left V 4 bases short and J 3 bases short, with 10 bases between. The germline gives CDR1 SGHRS, CDR2 YFSETQ. CDR3 length: 14 residues.

This clonotype came up many times. This chain connects TRBV6-4 to TRBJ2-1, with 10 nucleotides matching TRBD2. V trimming: 3 bases; J trimming: 4 bases; junction bases outside the gene matches: 3. CDR3 length: 15 residues. Germline V lookup: CDR1 MRHNA, CDR2 SNTAGT. The CDR3 region has the DNA TGTGCCAGCAGTGAGGCTAGCGGGAGTTACAATGAGCAGTTCTTC. Translating gives CASSEASGSYNEQFF.

This clonotype was detected many times. The chain carries TRBV27 and TRBJ2-3, with TRBD2 matching over 8 bases. Trimming cost V 3 bases and J 0 bases; bases outside gene matches: 2. Germline lookup yields CDR1 MNHEY and CDR2 SMNVEV (reference sequence). This CDR3 spans 15 amino acids. Here the CDR3 reads CASSFERGSTDTQYF. CDR3 DNA sequence: TGTGCCAGCAGTTTCGAGCGGGGGAGCACAGATACGCAGTATTTT.

This clonotype was detected a few times. This chain connects TRBV27 to TRBJ2-7; 10 bases align to TRBD2. Germline lookup yields CDR1 MNHEY and CDR2 SMNVEV (reference sequence). The trim removed 10 bases at V and 4 bases at J, leaving 16 bases unmatched. The CDR3 loop spans 16 amino acids. This chain's CDR3 is CATIKTVASGSYEQYF. Written as DNA, the CDR3 is TGTGCCACCATTAAAACCGTGGCTAGCGGGAGTTACGAGCAGTACTTC.

This chain uses TRBV7-2 with TRBJ2-1; 7 positions agree with TRBD2. The germline gives CDR1 SGHTA, CDR2 FQGNSA. The CDR3 consists of 16 residues. V shed 6 bases and J 4 bases; nucleotides not matched to a gene: 12. CDR3 sequence: CASRQTGGSGYNEQFF. The CDR3 DNA sequence: TGTGCCAGCAGACAAACCGGCGGGAGTGGGTACAATGAGCAGTTCTTC.